These T cell receptor beta chains were read from a single sample in a study of T cell changes during pregnancy in multiple sclerosis. Clones were sequenced by immunoSEQ multiplex PCR, and TCRdb holds only the in-frame ones, with some missing. The data hold 85,000 to 100,000 clones, with approximately 90% observed a single time. Sample: peripheral blood, taken before pregnancy. The receptors were sampled from a female donor with multiple sclerosis, enrolled in a pregnancy study. CDR3s include the opening cysteine and the closing phenylalanine or tryptophan. The D gene is left open where the match is weak. Clone size is stated in some rows and not others, as once, few, many or a class when expanded.

V gene	clone size	J gene	D gene	CDR3 protein	CDR3 DNA
TRBV7-2	NA	TRBJ2-3	NA	CASSLGSGGLTDTQYF	TGTGCCAGCAGCTTAGGGAGCGGTGGTCTCACAGATACGCAGTATTTT
TRBV7-3	NA	TRBJ2-7	NA	CASSLRPGDEQYF	TGTGCCAGCAGCTTACGGCCAGGGGACGAGCAGTACTTC
TRBV18	NA	TRBJ2-7	TRBD1	CASSQKPGQDYEQYF	TGTGCCAGCTCCCAGAAACCGGGACAGGACTACGAGCAGTACTTC
TRBV19	NA	TRBJ1-6	TRBD1	CASSQQGPEAPLHF	TGTGCCAGTTCACAACAGGGGCCTGAGGCACCCCTCCACTTT
TRBV23-1	NA	TRBJ2-3	TRBD1	CATRRTGVAGTDTQYF	TGCGCCACACGACGCACAGGGGTTGCTGGCACAGATACGCAGTATTTT
TRBV18	NA	TRBJ2-3	NA	CASSPSLALTDTQYF	TGTGCCAGCTCACCGAGCCTAGCGCTCACAGATACGCAGTATTTT
TRBV5-1	NA	TRBJ2-7	NA	CASSLDGQRYYEQYF	TGCGCCAGCAGCTTGGACGGACAGAGATACTACGAGCAGTACTTC
TRBV14	NA	TRBJ1-5	NA	CASSQGGGNQPQHF	TGTGCCAGCAGCCAAGGGGGAGGAAATCAGCCCCAGCATTTT
TRBV2	NA	TRBJ2-3	NA	CASKASSATDTQYF	TGTGCCAGCAAGGCTAGCAGCGCCACAGATACGCAGTATTTT
TRBV27	NA	TRBJ2-5	NA	CASSLSPYETQYF	TGTGCCAGCAGTTTATCCCCCTATGAGACCCAGTACTTC
TRBV6-5	NA	TRBJ2-3	TRBD1	CASSPGQGAGDTQYF	TGTGCCAGCAGTCCGGGACAGGGGGCGGGGGATACGCAGTATTTT
TRBV11-2	NA	TRBJ2-2	NA	CASSIVTGELFF	TGTGCCAGCAGCATCGTCACCGGGGAGCTGTTTTTT
TRBV2	NA	TRBJ1-1	NA	CASRRTANTNTEAFF	TGTGCCAGCAGGAGGACAGCTAATACCAACACTGAAGCTTTCTTT
TRBV5-1	NA	TRBJ2-7	TRBD2	CASSPFAGGSTALPYEQYF	TGCGCCAGCAGTCCCTTTGCGGGAGGGTCTACTGCCCTCCCCTACGAGCAGTACTTC
TRBV4-3	once	TRBJ2-1	NA	CASSRRVYNEQFF	TGCGCCAGCAGCCGGCGGGTCTACAATGAGCAGTTCTTC
TRBV6-6	once	TRBJ2-1	TRBD1	CASIRGGSDNEQFF	TGTGCCAGCATTCGAGGGGGCAGTGACAATGAGCAGTTCTTC
TRBV7-3	NA	TRBJ2-7	NA	CASSLGPSYEQYF	TGTGCCAGCAGCTTAGGCCCCTCCTACGAGCAGTACTTC
TRBV2	NA	TRBJ1-5	TRBD1	CASSRLTGGQPQHF	TGTGCCAGCAGTCGACTGACAGGGGGTCAGCCCCAGCATTTT
TRBV19	NA	TRBJ1-5	TRBD1	CASSLPRGQGNQPQHF	TGTGCCAGTAGTCTCCCCCGAGGACAGGGAAATCAGCCCCAGCATTTT
TRBV6-1	NA	TRBJ2-7	TRBD2	CASSEIGLAGAREQYF	TGTGCCAGCAGTGAAATCGGACTAGCGGGAGCACGCGAGCAGTACTTC
TRBV5-1	NA	TRBJ1-1	NA	CASKGQGYTEAFF	TGCGCCAGCAAGGGCCAGGGATACACTGAAGCTTTCTTT
TRBV5-1	NA	TRBJ1-1	TRBD1	CASSRDRYSTEAFF	TGCGCCAGCAGCCGGGACAGGTACTCCACTGAAGCTTTCTTT
TRBV6-5	NA	TRBJ2-1	NA	CASSVLATYNEQFF	TGTGCCAGCAGTGTCCTAGCGACCTACAATGAGCAGTTCTTC
TRBV6-5	NA	TRBJ2-7	NA	CASSGRSAEQYF	TGTGCCAGCAGTGGGAGGTCCGCCGAGCAGTACTTC
TRBV16	NA	TRBJ2-1	NA	CASSQWREASYNEQFF	TGTGCCAGCAGCCAATGGAGGGAGGCCTCTTACAATGAGCAGTTCTTC
TRBV4-3	few	TRBJ1-1	NA	CASSQDPGRKAFF	TGCGCCAGCAGCCAAGATCCGGGGAGGAAAGCTTTCTTT
TRBV4-2	NA	TRBJ1-4	TRBD1	CASSQDEGAPSREKLFF	TGTGCCAGCAGCCAAGATGAGGGGGCTCCCTCTAGAGAAAAACTGTTTTTT
TRBV7-2	NA	TRBJ1-2	NA	CASSLGGGGGYTF	TGTGCCAGCAGCTTAGGAGGGGGGGGTGGCTACACCTTC
TRBV7-2	once	TRBJ1-2	TRBD1	CASSGQIQGAGYTF	TGTGCCAGCAGCGGGCAGATTCAGGGGGCTGGCTACACCTTC
TRBV19	NA	TRBJ2-7	NA	CASSMRVSYEQYF	TGTGCCAGTAGTATGCGGGTGTCCTACGAGCAGTACTTC
TRBV7-9	few	TRBJ2-1	NA	CASSLTRTVNEQFF	TGTGCCAGCAGCTTAACGAGAACTGTCAATGAGCAGTTCTTC
TRBV19	NA	TRBJ2-7	TRBD1	CASRDRLGEQYF	TGTGCCAGTAGGGACAGGCTGGGGGAGCAGTACTTC
TRBV27	once	TRBJ2-3	TRBD2	CASSSSGTSGGDTQYF	TGTGCCAGCAGTTCCTCCGGGACTAGCGGGGGGGATACGCAGTATTTT
TRBV5-4	NA	TRBJ2-1	NA	CASSLKTSYNEQFF	TGTGCCAGCAGCTTAAAGACTAGCTACAATGAGCAGTTCTTC
TRBV2	NA	TRBJ2-3	TRBD2	CASNPLAGGGTDTQYF	TGTGCCAGCAACCCCCTAGCGGGGGGCGGCACAGATACGCAGTATTTT
TRBV7-9	NA	TRBJ2-3	NA	CASTPGGGQITQYF	TGTGCCAGCACCCCTGGGGGGGGGCAAATTACGCAGTATTTT
TRBV11-2	NA	TRBJ2-2	TRBD2	CASSLTASGVTGELFF	TGTGCCAGCAGCTTAACGGCTAGCGGGGTTACCGGGGAGCTGTTTTTT
TRBV27	few	TRBJ2-7	NA	CASSLMRSTPYLNEQYF	TGTGCCAGCAGTTTAATGAGGAGTACTCCCTATTTGAACGAGCAGTACTTC
TRBV7-8	NA	TRBJ2-1	TRBD2	CASSPKVAGGPSNEQFF	TGTGCCAGCAGCCCGAAAGTAGCGGGAGGGCCCTCGAATGAGCAGTTCTTC
TRBV2	NA	TRBJ2-6	NA	CASPAYDSGANVLTF	TGTGCCAGCCCCGCCTACGACTCTGGGGCCAACGTCCTGACTTTC